These T cell receptor beta chains were read from a single sample in a study of blood T cell repertoires in COVID-19. The table came from immunoSEQ multiplex PCR; TCRdb's copy has only in-frame clones and leaves some out. Of about 130,000 clones detected, more than 80% appear once; the ten largest clones hold roughly 4.5%. Material for sequencing was peripheral blood. These TCRs come from a human donor in a cohort sampled during active COVID-19. The conserved cysteine and the conserved F or W are not part of the CDR3 here. Each record gives: clone size, J gene, V gene, CDR3 protein. Size tells how often a clone was seen (once, few, many) or the class of an expanded clone, and some rows leave it out.

clone_size: .; j_call: TRBJ2-7; v_call: TRBV15; cdr3_aa: ATSRAGQGYEQY
clone_size: .; j_call: TRBJ2-1; v_call: TRBV19; cdr3_aa: ASSSVVDFREQF
clone_size: .; j_call: TRBJ2-1; v_call: TRBV7-2; cdr3_aa: ASSKLAGAYNEQF
clone_size: .; j_call: TRBJ2-1; v_call: TRBV20-1; cdr3_aa: SASGTSLYNEQF
clone_size: .; j_call: TRBJ2-1; v_call: TRBV24-1; cdr3_aa: ATSDYRTGWGNEQF
clone_size: .; j_call: TRBJ2-7; v_call: TRBV27; cdr3_aa: ASRPLTGVSSYEQY
clone_size: .; j_call: TRBJ1-2; v_call: TRBV7-2; cdr3_aa: ASSPRQGTYGYT
clone_size: few; j_call: TRBJ2-1; v_call: TRBV5-4; cdr3_aa: ASSRMAGGVEQF
clone_size: .; j_call: TRBJ2-3; v_call: TRBV6-2/TRBV6-3; cdr3_aa: ASSLRFTDTQY
clone_size: once; j_call: TRBJ2-5; v_call: TRBV6-2/TRBV6-3; cdr3_aa: ASSYGGPETQY
clone_size: .; j_call: TRBJ1-1; v_call: TRBV25-1; cdr3_aa: ASSEEGGKTEAF
clone_size: many; j_call: TRBJ2-5; v_call: TRBV24-1; cdr3_aa: ATSDGGRGLVQETQY
clone_size: .; j_call: TRBJ2-1; v_call: TRBV25-1; cdr3_aa: ASSSYGGWEQF
clone_size: .; j_call: TRBJ1-1; v_call: TRBV19; cdr3_aa: ASRGQGAWNTEAF
clone_size: .; j_call: TRBJ2-1; v_call: TRBV5-1; cdr3_aa: ASSFLGGGTYNEQF
clone_size: .; j_call: TRBJ2-1; v_call: TRBV7-2; cdr3_aa: ASSTPTSGYNEQF
clone_size: .; j_call: TRBJ2-5; v_call: TRBV28; cdr3_aa: ASSPSGGKETQY
clone_size: .; j_call: TRBJ1-1; v_call: TRBV6-5; cdr3_aa: ASSWSVQGNTEAF
clone_size: .; j_call: TRBJ2-5; v_call: TRBV5-1; cdr3_aa: ASSLDASGQETQY
clone_size: .; j_call: TRBJ1-6; v_call: TRBV12-3/TRBV12-4; cdr3_aa: ASSPTEYSPLH
clone_size: .; j_call: TRBJ1-2; v_call: TRBV5-1; cdr3_aa: ASSSSGQGALGYT
clone_size: .; j_call: TRBJ1-6; v_call: TRBV5-1; cdr3_aa: ASSFRQGSYNSPLH
clone_size: .; j_call: TRBJ2-3; v_call: TRBV5-1; cdr3_aa: ASSLAGGSTDTQY
clone_size: .; j_call: TRBJ2-1; v_call: TRBV7-2; cdr3_aa: ASSARGGGASYNEQF
clone_size: once; j_call: TRBJ2-3; v_call: TRBV5-6; cdr3_aa: ASRPGQATDTQY